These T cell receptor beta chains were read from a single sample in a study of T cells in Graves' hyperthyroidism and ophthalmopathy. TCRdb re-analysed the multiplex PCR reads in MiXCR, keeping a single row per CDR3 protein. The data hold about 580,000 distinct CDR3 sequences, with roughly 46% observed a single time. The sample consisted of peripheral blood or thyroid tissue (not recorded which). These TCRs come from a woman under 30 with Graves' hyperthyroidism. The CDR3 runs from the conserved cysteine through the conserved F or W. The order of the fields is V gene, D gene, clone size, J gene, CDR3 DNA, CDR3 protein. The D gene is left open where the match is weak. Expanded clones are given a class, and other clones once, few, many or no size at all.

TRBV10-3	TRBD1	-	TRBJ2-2	TGTGCCATCAGTGAGTCGCCTACAGGGGATGAGAAAACCGGGGAGCTGTTTTTT	CAISESPTGDEKTGELFF
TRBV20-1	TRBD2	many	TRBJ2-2	TGCAGTGCTAGATGGGACTATCACAACACCGGGGAGCTGTTTTTT	CSARWDYHNTGELFF
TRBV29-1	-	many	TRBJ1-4	TGCAGCGTTGAAGGAACGGCACCTAATGAAAAACTGTTTTTT	CSVEGTAPNEKLFF
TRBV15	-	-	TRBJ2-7	TGTGCCACCAGCAGAGCGACAGGACAGCCTCCTGTCTTC	CATSRATGQPPVF
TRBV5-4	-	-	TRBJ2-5	TGTGCCAGCAGCTTGTGGCTGTTTCGGGAGCGAGTCCGGGTTGAGGAGACCCAGTACTTC	CASSLWLFRERVRVEETQYF
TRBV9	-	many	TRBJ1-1	TGTGCCAGCAGCGTAGGGGAAGGGGCCGGTGAAGCTTTCTTT	CASSVGEGAGEAFF
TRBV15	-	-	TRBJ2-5	TGTGCCACCTCGCCCGGGGGGCATAAAGAGACCCAGTACTTC	CATSPGGHKETQYF
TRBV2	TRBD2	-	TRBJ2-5	TGTGCCAGCCAGTCGGTAGCGGGATGGGAGACCCAGTACTTC	CASQSVAGWETQYF
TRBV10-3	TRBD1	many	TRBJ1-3	TGTGCCATCCAGGAGGGGGCCTCTGGAAACACCATATATTTT	CAIQEGASGNTIYF
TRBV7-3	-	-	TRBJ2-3	TGTGCCAGCAGCCAACTCGTCCCCGCACGGGCCCTAGATACGCAGTATTTT	CASSQLVPARALDTQYF
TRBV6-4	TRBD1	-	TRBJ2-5	TGTGCCAGCGGCCAACCTCTCCCGGGACAGGGGTACCAAGAGACCCAGTACTTC	CASGQPLPGQGYQETQYF
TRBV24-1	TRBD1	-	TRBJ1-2	TGTGCCACCAGTGTCGGGACAGGGGCCGACGGCTACACCTTC	CATSVGTGADGYTF
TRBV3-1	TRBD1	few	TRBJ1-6	TGTGCCAGCAGCCAGGGCCCGGGACAGGGAGCTTCACCCCTCCACTTT	CASSQGPGQGASPLHF
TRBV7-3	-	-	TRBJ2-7	TGTGCCAGCAGTGAGGGGTCTGGGACGGCAGACGACGAGCAGTACTTC	CASSEGSGTADDEQYF
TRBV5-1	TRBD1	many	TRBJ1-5	TGCGCCAGCAGCTCCGGGACAGGGGGCGAAAGGACCCAGCATTTT	CASSSGTGGERTQHF
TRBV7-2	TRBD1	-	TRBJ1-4	TGTGCCAGCAGGGAGACAGGGACCCATGAAAAACTGTTTTTT	CASRETGTHEKLFF